Sequencing of this T cell receptor (beta chain) was carried out in a study of cytomegalovirus exposure and HLA in healthy donors. The PCR made use of 60 Vbeta and 13 Jbeta primers. TCRdb's table, derived via immunoSEQ multiplex PCR, lists solely in-frame clones and lacks some. The repertoire holds roughly 150,000 clones, with around 68% as singletons. Trimming at V came to 5 bases and at J to 11 bases, leaving 3 bases not matched to a gene. This CDR3 has 12 residues. Looked up from germline, CDR1 is LNHDA and CDR2 is SQIVND (reference sequence). The sample taken for sequencing was PBMCs. The TCR was taken from a man aged 30 to 39 in good health and CMV-seropositive. The rearrangement joins TRBV19 to TRBJ1-6, with TRBD1 identical over 7 bases. CDR3 region: CASSAQGAPLHF. The CDR3 nucleotides read TGTGCCAGTAGTGCCCAGGGGGCACCCCTCCACTTT. Full variable domain (outside the CDR3, taken from reference TRBV19 and TRBJ1-6): DGGITQSPKYLFRKEGQNVTLSCEQNLNHDAMYWYRQDPGQGLRLIYYSQIVNDFQKGDIAEGYSVSREKKESFPLTVTSAQKNPTAFYLCASSAQGAPLHFGNGTRLTVT.